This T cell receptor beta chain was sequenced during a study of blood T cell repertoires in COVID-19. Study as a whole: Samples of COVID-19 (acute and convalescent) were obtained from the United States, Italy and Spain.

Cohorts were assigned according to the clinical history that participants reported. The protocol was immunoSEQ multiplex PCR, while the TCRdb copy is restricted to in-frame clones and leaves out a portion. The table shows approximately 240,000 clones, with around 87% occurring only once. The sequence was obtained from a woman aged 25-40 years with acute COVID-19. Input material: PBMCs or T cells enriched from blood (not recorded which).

CDR3 in DNA: TGTGCCAGCAGCTTAGAACGGGAGCAGTTCTTC. Its protein product is CASSLEREQFF. The V gene is TRBV7-9, the J gene TRBJ2-1; D unresolved. The CDR3 spans 11 residues. V lost 1 base and J 10 bases, leaving 5 bases between the germline ends. Per the germline V gene, CDR1 is SEHNR and CDR2 is FQNEAQ (reference sequence).